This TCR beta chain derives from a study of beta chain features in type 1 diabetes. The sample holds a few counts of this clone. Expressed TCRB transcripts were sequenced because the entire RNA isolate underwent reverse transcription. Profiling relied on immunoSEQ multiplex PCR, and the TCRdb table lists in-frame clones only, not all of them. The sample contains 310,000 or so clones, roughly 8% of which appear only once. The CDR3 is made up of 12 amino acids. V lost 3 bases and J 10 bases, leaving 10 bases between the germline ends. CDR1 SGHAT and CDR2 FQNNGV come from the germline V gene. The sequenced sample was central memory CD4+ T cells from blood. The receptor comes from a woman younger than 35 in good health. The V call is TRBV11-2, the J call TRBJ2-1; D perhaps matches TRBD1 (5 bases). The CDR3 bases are TGTGCCAGCAGCTTTGCCAGGGCAGAGCAGTTCTTC. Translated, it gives CASSFARAEQFF.